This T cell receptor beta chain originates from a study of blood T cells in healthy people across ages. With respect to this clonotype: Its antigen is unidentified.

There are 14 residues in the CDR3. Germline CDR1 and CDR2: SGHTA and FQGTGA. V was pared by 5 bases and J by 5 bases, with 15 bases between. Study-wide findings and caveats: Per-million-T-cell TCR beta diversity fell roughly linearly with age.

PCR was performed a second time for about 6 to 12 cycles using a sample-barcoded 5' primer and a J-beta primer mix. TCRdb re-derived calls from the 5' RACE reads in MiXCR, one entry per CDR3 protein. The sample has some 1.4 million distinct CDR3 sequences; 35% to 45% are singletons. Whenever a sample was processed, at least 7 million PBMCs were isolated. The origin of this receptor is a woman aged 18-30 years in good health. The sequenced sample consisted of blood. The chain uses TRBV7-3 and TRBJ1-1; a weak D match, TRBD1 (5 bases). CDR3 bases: TGTGCCAGCAGCCACGGCGGGGGTAAAACTGAAGCTTTCTTT. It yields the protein CASSHGGGKTEAFF.